These 26 T cell receptor beta chains were sequenced from one sample in a study of blood T cell repertoires in COVID-19. Profiled with immunoSEQ multiplex PCR; TCRdb holds only in-frame clones, not every one. The sample has 60,000 to 75,000 clones, approximately 78% seen once. The sequencing sample was made of peripheral blood. These receptor sequences come from a woman older than 75 with acute or convalescent COVID-19.

This clone was recorded only once. The J gene is TRBJ1-4, the V gene TRBV19; tentative D call: TRBD1 (6 bases). The V gene's germline CDR1 is LNHDA and CDR2 SQIVND (reference sequence). CDR3 length: 15 amino acids. The V gene lost 3 bases and the J gene lost 5 bases, with 13 bases spanning the gap. The CDR3 protein is CASSIAGDKNEKLFF. Here the CDR3 DNA reads TGTGCCAGTAGTATCGCGGGGGACAAGAATGAAAAACTGTTTTTT. The whole variable domain, remainder taken from reference TRBV19 and TRBJ1-4, is DGGITQSPKYLFRKEGQNVTLSCEQNLNHDAMYWYRQDPGQGLRLIYYSQIVNDFQKGDIAEGYSVSREKKESFPLTVTSAQKNPTAFYLCASSIAGDKNEKLFFGSGTQLSVL.

V and J are TRBV19 and TRBJ1-6; D not resolved. Germline assignment: CDR1 LNHDA and CDR2 SQIVND (reference sequence). V lost 3 bases and J 7 bases, leaving 4 bases between the germline ends. This CDR3 is 12 amino acids long. CDR3 sequence reads: CASSIRNSPLHF. CDR3 coding DNA: TGTGCCAGTAGTATCCGGAATTCACCCCTCCACTTT.

This clone was counted only a few times. The chain carries TRBV3-1 (or the pseudogene TRBV3-2) and TRBJ2-7; D is possibly TRBD1 (6 bases). CDR1 is LGHDT, CDR2 YNNKEL, per germline (reference sequence). The CDR3 consists of 14 residues. Trimming removed 0 bases from V and 3 bases from J, with 9 bases in between. Here the CDR3 DNA reads TGTGCCAGCAGCCAAGATCAACAGGGCTACGAGCAGTACTTC. This translates into CASSQDQQGYEQYF.

Only a few counts were recorded for this clone. The rearrangement uses TRBV4-2 and TRBJ1-2, with 7 bases fitting TRBD1. The V segment lost 4 bases and the J segment 7 bases; nucleotides outside the gene matches: 9. The CDR3 is made up of 14 amino acids. CDR1 and CDR2 from the germline V gene are LGHNA and YNFKEQ. CDR3 sequence: CASSPFQGVGGYTF. CDR3 in DNA: TGTGCCAGCAGCCCATTCCAGGGGGTGGGTGGCTACACCTTC.

This chain uses TRBV10-2 with TRBJ1-2; D remains unclear. CDR1 is WSHSY, CDR2 SAAADI, per germline. The CDR3 totals 14 residues. The ends were cut back, 3 bases at V and 1 base at J, with 9 bases in the middle. CDR3 residues: CASSDFSLNYGYTF. CDR3 DNA: TGCGCCAGCAGTGACTTTAGTCTTAACTATGGCTACACCTTC.

The chain combines TRBV11-2 with TRBJ2-3; TRBD2 matches at 7 bases. This CDR3 region has 16 residues. J lost 1 base, V lost 1 base, and 5 bases had no gene match. The V gene's germline CDR1 is SGHAT and CDR2 FQNNGV. CDR3 amino acids: CASSLGALAGTDTQYF. The CDR3, as DNA: TGTGCCAGCAGCTTAGGGGCGCTAGCGGGCACAGATACGCAGTATTTT.

The chain uses TRBV7-9 and TRBJ2-5, with D unclear. Germline V lookup: CDR1 SEHNR, CDR2 FQNEAQ (reference sequence). The CDR3 has 12 amino acids. Trimming pared 3 bases from V and 4 bases from J, leaving 6 bases between. The CDR3 DNA follows: TGTGCCAGCAGCTTCCCCCTAGAGACCCAGTACTTC. Amino acids: CASSFPLETQYF. Complete variable domain (other parts from reference TRBV7-9 and TRBJ2-5): DTGVSQNPRHKITKRGQNVTFRCDPISEHNRLYWYRQTLGQGPEFLTYFQNEAQLEKSRLLSDRFSAERPKGSFSTLEIQRTEQGDSAMYLCASSFPLETQYFGPGTRLLVL.

V is TRBV2 and J is TRBJ1-1; D unclear. This CDR3 is built from 11 residues. V lost 8 bases, J lost 5 bases, and 9 bases lay in between. Germline V gene sequence: CDR1 SNHLY, CDR2 FYNNEI. The CDR3 sequence is CASPRGTEAFF. The CDR3 bases are TGTGCCAGCCCACGAGGGACTGAAGCTTTCTTT.

V gene TRBV7-2 combines with J gene TRBJ2-1; 9 nucleotides align to TRBD2. The CDR3 totals 17 residues. The V gene's germline CDR1 is SGHTA and CDR2 FQGNSA. Trimming took 6 bases from V and 2 from J; bases not matched to a gene: 11. CDR3 protein: CASSRIWAGGAYNEQFF. DNA of the CDR3: TGTGCCAGCAGTCGTATCTGGGCGGGGGGGGCCTACAATGAGCAGTTCTTC.

The chain uses TRBV23-1 and TRBJ1-4; 8 nucleotides agree with TRBD1. TRBV23-1 is treated as an ORF (open reading frame) with a function not yet certain. V trimming: 0 bases; J trimming: 5 bases; junction bases outside the gene matches: 8. The CDR3 is 17 residues long. Here the CDR3 reads CASSQSALDRVNEKLFF. For the CDR3, the DNA is TGCGCCAGCAGTCAATCGGCGCTGGACAGGGTGAATGAAAAACTGTTTTTT.

The CDR3 reads CASSNLYNEQFF. DNA of the CDR3: TGTGCCAGCTCGAACCTATACAATGAGCAGTTCTTC. The chain has TRBV12-3 or TRBV12-4 and TRBJ2-1, with D unresolved. V was pared by 8 bases and J by 4 bases, with 9 bases between. This CDR3 region has 12 residues.

The chain joins TRBV18 to TRBJ1-1; perhaps TRBD1 as D (6 bases). Trimming removed 3 bases from V and 1 base from J, with 9 bases in between. CDR1 is KGHSH and CDR2 is LQKENI in the germline V gene. CDR3 length: 14 residues. The CDR3 DNA reads TGTGCCAGCTCACCCCGGGACAAGAACACTGAAGCTTTCTTT. Translating it yields CASSPRDKNTEAFF.

The rearrangement links TRBV14 to TRBJ1-2, with 9 bases fitting TRBD1. V gave up 4 bases and J gave up 8 bases; unmatched junction bases: 11. CDR1 and CDR2 (germline): SGHDN, FVKESK. This CDR3 contains 15 residues. CDR3 bases: TGTGCCAGCAGCCGCGATCGGACAGGGGTGGAAGGCTACACCTTC. It translates to CASSRDRTGVEGYTF. Combining the CDR3 with reference TRBV14 and TRBJ1-2 gives the whole variable domain EAGVTQFPSHSVIEKGQTVTLRCDPISGHDNLYWYRRVMGKEIKFLLHFVKESKQDESGMPNNRFLAERTGGTYSTLKVQPAELEDSGVYFCASSRDRTGVEGYTFGSGTRLTVV.

The chain is built from TRBV24-1 and TRBJ1-5, with 9 nucleotides matching TRBD1. Germline CDR1 KGHDR, CDR2 SFDVKD. With V trimmed by 4 bases and J by 0 bases, 6 bases remained unmatched. The CDR3 extends over 17 amino acids. CDR3 sequence: CATSDYDRGNSNQPQHF. The CDR3 DNA is TGTGCCACCAGTGACTACGACAGGGGGAATAGCAATCAGCCCCAGCATTTT.

The chain couples TRBV5-1 to TRBJ1-1; D possibly corresponds to TRBD1 (6 bases). The CDR3 contains 17 residues. V lost 1 base and J lost 2, with 18 bases in between. Germline V gives CDR1 SGHRS, CDR2 YFSETQ. The CDR3 loop is CASSLIGSYRDNTEAFF. The CDR3 DNA reads TGCGCCAGCAGCTTGATCGGTAGCTACAGGGATAACACTGAAGCTTTCTTT.

Only one count was recorded for this clone. The chain joins TRBV6-5 to TRBJ1-1, with D maybe TRBD1 (5 bases). V was cut by 5 bases and J by 1 base, with 11 bases left in between. This CDR3 spans 14 amino acids. Germline lookup yields CDR1 MNHEY and CDR2 SVGAGI. CDR3 sequence: CASSLSGANTEAFF. The CDR3, as DNA: TGTGCCAGCAGTCTAAGTGGGGCGAACACTGAAGCTTTCTTT.

This chain uses TRBV18 with TRBJ2-4, with D possibly being TRBD2 (5 bases). The CDR3 loop spans 15 amino acids. Germline V gives CDR1 KGHSH, CDR2 LQKENI. V was trimmed by 2 bases and J by 1 base, leaving 9 bases between them. The CDR3 DNA sequence: TGTGCCAGCTCACCAGAGGGCCCCGCCAAAAACATTCAGTACTTC. This codes for CASSPEGPAKNIQYF.

The chain joins TRBV7-9 to TRBJ1-5, with a tentative D call TRBD1 (5 bases). The CDR3 has 16 amino acids. The V end lost 1 base, the J end lost 2 bases, and 12 bases lay between the germline ends. The germline gives CDR1 SEHNR, CDR2 FQNEAQ (reference sequence). The CDR3 region is CASSLGGVSGNQPQHF. The DNA for the CDR3 is TGTGCCAGCAGCTTAGGGGGGGTGAGTGGCAATCAGCCCCAGCATTTT.

The rearrangement uses TRBV2 and TRBJ2-3, with 7 bases that match TRBD1. The V gene's germline CDR1 is SNHLY and CDR2 FYNNEI. J lost 3 bases, V lost 8 bases, and 8 bases had no gene match. The CDR3 covers 14 residues. The DNA for the CDR3 is TGTGCCAGCTCACAGGGGAGCAGGACAGATACGCAGTATTTT. This encodes CASSQGSRTDTQYF. Using reference TRBV2 and TRBJ2-3 for the parts outside the CDR3, the full variable domain is EPEVTQTPSHQVTQMGQEVILRCVPISNHLYFYWYRQILGQKVEFLVSFYNNEISEKSEIFDDQFSVERPDGSNFTLKIRSTKLEDSAMYFCASSQGSRTDTQYFGPGTRLTVL.

The rearrangement links TRBV29-1 to TRBJ2-7; 8 bases align to TRBD1. The CDR3 totals 14 residues. The J segment lost 0 bases and the V segment lost 4 bases, leaving 5 bases of the junction unmatched. Germline loops: CDR1 SQVTM, CDR2 ANQGSEA. The CDR3 coding sequence is TGCAGCGTTGTGGGACAGGTCTCCTCCTACGAGCAGTACTTC. Its translation is CSVVGQVSSYEQYF.

The chain combines TRBV29-1 with TRBJ2-4, with 10 bases that match TRBD2. CDR1 is SQVTM, CDR2 ANQGSEA, per germline. This CDR3 contains 14 residues. The junction had 11 bases not matched to a gene; V was cut back by 7 bases and J by 8 bases. The CDR3 spells CSAKAGGPIDIQYF. For the CDR3, the DNA is TGCAGCGCAAAAGCGGGGGGGCCGATTGACATTCAGTACTTC.

This chain links TRBV7-2 with TRBJ2-7; TRBD2 agrees at 8 bases. V lost 5 bases, J lost 0 bases, and 12 bases stayed unmatched. Per germline, CDR1 SGHTA and CDR2 FQGNSA. The CDR3 runs 17 residues. CDR3 nucleotide sequence: TGTGCCAGCAGCCCCAAGGGTGGCGGGGGGCCCTCCTACGAGCAGTACTTC. The encoded protein is CASSPKGGGGPSYEQYF.

The genes are TRBV29-1 and TRBJ1-6, with TRBD1 identical over 7 bases. After removal of 5 bases from V and 7 bases from J, the junction contained 5 bases not matched to a gene. Germline CDR1 is SQVTM and CDR2 is ANQGSEA. This CDR3 spans 13 amino acids. The CDR3 nucleotides read TGCAGCGTTAGGGGGCAACCCAATTCACCCCTCCACTTT. As protein: CSVRGQPNSPLHF. Complete variable domain (other parts from reference TRBV29-1 and TRBJ1-6): SAVISQKPSRDICQRGTSLTIQCQVDSQVTMMFWYRQQPGQSLTLIATANQGSEATYESGFVIDKFPISRPNLTFSTLTVSNMSPEDSSIYLCSVRGQPNSPLHFGNGTRLTVT.

V usage is TRBV5-6 and J usage is TRBJ1-2; D is undetermined. The V gene lost 0 bases and the J gene lost 5 bases, with 5 bases spanning the gap. CDR1 and CDR2 (germline): SGHDT, YYEEEE. The CDR3 extends over 12 amino acids. Written as DNA, the CDR3 is TGTGCCAGCAGCTTGGCCCCGTATGGCTACACCTTC. Amino acid sequence: CASSLAPYGYTF.

The chain links TRBV5-1 to TRBJ1-5; D might be TRBD1 (6 bases). Germline CDR1 reads SGHRS; CDR2 reads YFSETQ. Deletions cut 0 bases from V and 7 bases from J, with 11 bases between. The length of the CDR3 is 14 residues. The DNA of the CDR3 is TGCGCCAGCAGCTTGGAAGCACAGGGCCAGCCCCAGCATTTT. Its protein product is CASSLEAQGQPQHF.

The chain carries TRBV5-4 and TRBJ1-2; D gene ambiguous. The CDR3 extends over 14 amino acids. From germline, CDR1 is SGHNT and CDR2 YYREEE (reference sequence). V lost 1 base to trimming and J lost 3 bases, with 10 bases between them. The CDR3 nucleotides read TGTGCCAGCAGCTTGTTTAACAGTGACTATGGCTACACCTTC. Encoded protein: CASSLFNSDYGYTF.